The 20 T cell receptor beta chains below all came from one sample that was sequenced in a study of blood T cell repertoires in COVID-19. TCRdb's table, derived via immunoSEQ multiplex PCR, lists solely in-frame clones and lacks some. The sample comprises roughly 77,000 clones, 80% of which are singletons, and around 4.7% rests with the top ten. The source material was peripheral blood. These receptors were taken from a woman in her seventies with acute or convalescent COVID-19.

The chain is built from TRBV2 and TRBJ2-2, with TRBD2 matching over 10 bases. The CDR3 sequence is 15 residues long. V shed 4 bases, J shed 4 bases, and the junction held 3 bases outside the gene matches. CDR1 and CDR2 (germline): SNHLY, FYNNEI. CDR3 nucleotide sequence: TGTGCCAGCAGTGTAACTAGCGGGGCCACCGGGGAGCTGTTTTTT. Residues: CASSVTSGATGELFF.

Here the CDR3 reads CASSVWSGETDTQYF. As DNA, the CDR3 is TGTGCCAGCAGCGTATGGAGCGGGGAGACAGATACGCAGTATTTT. The rearrangement joins TRBV9 to TRBJ2-3, with TRBD2 matching 7 bases. Unmatched junction bases numbered 5, after V lost 1 base and J lost 3 bases. The CDR3 covers 15 residues. CDR1 SGDLS and CDR2 YYNGEE come from the germline V gene.

This clone was found once. The chain carries TRBV15 and TRBJ2-7, with 8 bases lining up with TRBD2. The CDR3 is made up of 15 amino acids. V gave up 0 bases and J gave up 6 bases; unmatched junction bases: 7. The V gene's germline CDR1 is LNHNV and CDR2 YYDKDF (reference sequence). CDR3 residues: CATSRDRTSKGEQYF. The DNA of the CDR3 is TGTGCCACCAGCAGAGATCGGACTAGCAAGGGCGAGCAGTACTTC. Supplemented by reference TRBV15 and TRBJ2-7, the full variable domain reads DAMVIQNPRYQVTQFGKPVTLSCSQTLNHNVMYWYQQKSSQAPKLLFHYYDKDFNNEADTPDNFQSRRPNTSFCFLDIRSPGLGDTAMYLCATSRDRTSKGEQYFGPGTRLTVT.

The V call is TRBV7-9, the J call TRBJ1-2, with 8 bases fitting TRBD1. From germline, CDR1 is SEHNR and CDR2 FQNEAQ (reference sequence). Trimming cost V 1 base and J 1 base; bases outside gene matches: 2. The CDR3 consists of 15 residues. This chain's CDR3 is CASSLVTGVNYGYTF. The CDR3 DNA follows: TGTGCCAGCAGCTTAGTGACAGGGGTTAACTATGGCTACACCTTC.

The chain recombines TRBV11-3 with TRBJ1-1; tentatively, D is TRBD1 (6 bases). The germline V gene encodes CDR1 SGHNT and CDR2 YENEEA. Trimming stripped 3 bases from V and 2 bases from J, with 13 bases between. The CDR3 consists of 15 residues. This CDR3 is CASSFIRGLNTEAFF. CDR3 DNA sequence: TGTGCCAGCAGCTTCATCAGGGGATTAAACACTGAAGCTTTCTTT. The whole variable domain, remainder taken from reference TRBV11-3 and TRBJ1-1, is EAGVVQSPRYKIIEKKQPVAFWCNPISGHNTLYWYLQNLGQGPELLIRYENEEAVDDSQLPKDRFSAERLKGVDSTLKIQPAELGDSAVYLCASSFIRGLNTEAFFGQGTRLTVV.

The genes are TRBV19 and TRBJ2-5; 7 positions agree with TRBD2. Losses at the gene ends were 6 bases for V and 5 bases for J; bases not matched to a gene: 6. In germline, CDR1 is LNHDA, CDR2 SQIVND (reference sequence). The CDR3 extends over 13 amino acids. The chain's CDR3 is CASSSWGGETQYF. The CDR3 DNA reads TGTGCCAGTAGCTCGTGGGGGGGGGAGACCCAGTACTTC.

The J gene is TRBJ2-7, the V gene TRBV27; tentatively, D is TRBD2 (6 bases). Trimming stripped 3 bases from V and 5 bases from J, with 17 bases between. The CDR3 consists of 15 residues. Germline V gene sequence: CDR1 MNHEY, CDR2 SMNVEV (reference sequence). As DNA, the CDR3 is TGTGCCAGCAGTTTCCTCGGGACTGCAAACCACGAGCAGTACTTC. Translated, it gives CASSFLGTANHEQYF.

CDR3 loop: CASSPFSQGSLANYGYTF. CDR3 in DNA: TGTGCCAGCTCACCGTTTTCCCAGGGGTCGTTAGCTAACTATGGCTACACCTTC. The chain employs TRBV18 and TRBJ1-2, with a weak D call TRBD1 (6 bases). V was pared by 3 bases and J by 0 bases, with 20 bases between. This CDR3 comprises 18 residues. CDR1 and CDR2 (germline): KGHSH, LQKENI.

The V and J genes are TRBV11-3 and TRBJ1-6, with D perhaps TRBD1 (5 bases). Trimming cost V 6 bases and J 10 bases, with 13 bases left between them. Germline values: CDR1 SGHNT, CDR2 YENEEA. This CDR3 is 13 amino acids long. CDR3 coding DNA: TGTGCCAGCAGAGCAGGGATCAGCTCACCCCTCCACTTT. Amino acids: CASRAGISSPLHF. Drawing the rest from reference TRBV11-3 and TRBJ1-6, the complete variable domain is EAGVVQSPRYKIIEKKQPVAFWCNPISGHNTLYWYLQNLGQGPELLIRYENEEAVDDSQLPKDRFSAERLKGVDSTLKIQPAELGDSAVYLCASRAGISSPLHFGNGTRLTVT.

The chain employs TRBV12-3 or TRBV12-4 and TRBJ1-1, with D tentatively TRBD1 (6 bases). V lost 6 bases and J lost 7, with 12 bases in between. CDR3 length: 12 amino acids. As DNA, the CDR3 is TGTGCCAGCAGCTCAGACAGGAGTGAAGCTTTCTTT. It codes for CASSSDRSEAFF.

The chain joins TRBV28 to TRBJ1-4; D perhaps matches TRBD1 (6 bases). This CDR3 is 16 amino acids long. V lost 2 bases and J lost 3, with 13 bases in between. Looked up from germline, CDR1 is MDHEN and CDR2 is SYDVKM. For the CDR3, the DNA is TGTGCCAGCAGTTTAGGAACAGGGTGGGCTAATGAAAAACTGTTTTTT. Protein product: CASSLGTGWANEKLFF.

This clone appeared once. V and J are TRBV19 and TRBJ2-7, with D perhaps matching TRBD2 (6 bases). V was shortened by 1 base and J by 6 bases, with 10 bases between the two germline ends. The length of the CDR3 is 13 residues. Germline V gene sequence: CDR1 LNHDA, CDR2 SQIVND (reference sequence). CDR3 sequence: CASSIGSGVEQYF. The CDR3 coding sequence is TGTGCCAGTAGTATAGGGTCGGGGGTCGAGCAGTACTTC.

In its sample, this clone was seen a few times. The rearrangement uses TRBV6-5 and TRBJ2-3, with 8 nucleotides matching TRBD2. Germline CDR1 reads MNHEY; CDR2 reads SVGAGI. With 5 bases clipped from V and 2 bases from J, the junction kept 6 bases outside the gene matches. The CDR3 totals 15 residues. The CDR3, as DNA: TGTGCCAGCAGTAGGTTAGCGGGGTTCACAGATACGCAGTATTTT. Protein sequence: CASSRLAGFTDTQYF.

The chain has TRBV5-6 and TRBJ1-4; 7 bases are a match to TRBD1. Germline V gene sequence: CDR1 SGHDT, CDR2 YYEEEE. Trimming at V came to 1 base and at J to 4 bases, leaving 10 bases not matched to a gene. The CDR3 is 17 residues long. The CDR3 loop reads CASSLLTGVSLNEKLFF. In nucleotides, the CDR3 is TGTGCCAGCAGCTTGCTAACAGGGGTCTCCCTTAATGAAAAACTGTTTTTT.

The J gene is TRBJ2-3, the V gene TRBV6-2 or TRBV6-3; TRBD2 is a possible D gene (5 bases). Germline CDR1 reads MNHEY; CDR2 reads SVGEGT. The ends were cut back, 2 bases at V and 0 bases at J, with 9 bases in the middle. The CDR3 is made up of 15 amino acids. Here the CDR3 DNA reads TGTGCCAGCAGTTACGGCCGGGGAAGCACAGATACGCAGTATTTT. Translation gives CASSYGRGSTDTQYF.

The J gene is TRBJ1-5, the V gene TRBV6-2 or TRBV6-3; TRBD1 matches 7 bases. V shed 4 bases and J 6 bases; nucleotides not matched to a gene: 9. The CDR3 loop spans 15 amino acids. CDR1 MNHEY and CDR2 SVGEGT come from the germline V gene. The CDR3 coding sequence is TGTGCCAGCAGTTCAGGGGGAATCAAACGTCAGCCCCAGCATTTT. As protein: CASSSGGIKRQPQHF.

Only one count was recorded for this clone. The genes are TRBV15 and TRBJ2-5; D is unresolved. The V end lost 2 bases, the J end lost 4 bases, and 11 bases lay between the germline ends. The CDR3 contains 14 residues. Per germline, CDR1 LNHNV and CDR2 YYDKDF (reference sequence). This chain's CDR3 is CATSRPSVSETQYF. The CDR3 nucleotides read TGTGCCACCAGCAGACCATCGGTATCAGAGACCCAGTACTTC.

J is TRBJ1-3 and V is TRBV11-2; D is unresolved. The CDR3 contains 15 residues. Looked up from germline, CDR1 is SGHAT and CDR2 is FQNNGV. Trimming cost V 1 base and J 0 bases, with 7 bases left between them. The CDR3 region is CASSLGLFSGNTIYF. The DNA for the CDR3 is TGTGCCAGCAGCTTAGGGCTCTTCTCTGGAAACACCATATATTTT.

This chain connects TRBV3-1 (or the pseudogene TRBV3-2) to TRBJ2-3; D is possibly TRBD1 (6 bases). The CDR3 runs to 15 residues. V shed 1 base and J shed 8 bases, with 16 bases lying between them. Germline lookup yields CDR1 LGHDT and CDR2 YNNKEL (reference sequence). The CDR3 region is CASSQGWGLDGTQYF. CDR3 coding DNA: TGTGCCAGCAGCCAAGGTTGGGGGCTAGACGGTACGCAGTATTTT.

The J gene is TRBJ1-3, the V gene TRBV14, with D unresolved. CDR3 length: 13 residues. Trimming left V 5 bases short and J 4 bases short, with 9 bases between. The germline gives CDR1 SGHDN, CDR2 FVKESK. The CDR3 nucleotides are TGTGCCAGCAGCGTTAGCGACGGAAACACCATATATTTT. Translation: CASSVSDGNTIYF.